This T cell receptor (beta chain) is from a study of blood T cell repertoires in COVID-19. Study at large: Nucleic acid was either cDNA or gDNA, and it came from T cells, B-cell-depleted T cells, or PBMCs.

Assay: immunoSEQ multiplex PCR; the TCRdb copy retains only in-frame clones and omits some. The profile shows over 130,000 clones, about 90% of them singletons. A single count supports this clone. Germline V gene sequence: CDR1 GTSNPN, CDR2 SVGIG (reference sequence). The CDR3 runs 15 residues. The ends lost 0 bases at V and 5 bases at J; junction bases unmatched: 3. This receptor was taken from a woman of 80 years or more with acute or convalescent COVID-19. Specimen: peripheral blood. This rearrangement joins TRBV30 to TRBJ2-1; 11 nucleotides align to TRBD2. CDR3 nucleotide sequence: TGTGCCTGGAGTGTGGGACTAGCGGTGAACAATGAGCAGTTCTTC. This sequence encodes CAWSVGLAVNNEQFF. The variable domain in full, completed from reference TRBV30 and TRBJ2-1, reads SQTIHQWPATLVQPVGSPLSLECTVEGTSNPNLYWYRQAAGRGLQLLFYSVGIGQISSEVPQNLSASRPQDRQFILSSKKLLLSDSGFYLCAWSVGLAVNNEQFFGPGTRLTVL.